This T cell receptor beta chain stems from a study of radiation and T cells in renal cell carcinoma (TCRdb year 2020). With respect to the entire study: Samples came from a clinical trial, in which primary renal cell carcinomas received 15 Gy stereotactic body radiation therapy followed by nephrectomy 4 weeks later. TCR beta sequencing covered 53 samples in total, comprising approximately 25 tumors and about 27 peripheral blood samples. Across all 53 samples, 4 million or so unique CDR3 nucleotide sequences encoding some 3,000,000 unique CDR3 amino acid sequences were identified.

TCR beta libraries were generated from genomic DNA with the immunoSEQ kit, following the manufacturer's recommendations. Library preparation used a first multiplex PCR with proprietary primers, then a second PCR adding unique barcodes, with bead cleanups after each round. A kit-provided positive control reaction and a negative control reaction were included in every sample batch. The final libraries were assessed on an Agilent 4200 TapeStation D1000 ScreenTape, pooled by volume, and quantified by qPCR. Sequencing ran on an Illumina NextSeq500 with a MidOutput 150-cycle cartridge, using 156 Read1 and 15 Index1 cycles with kit custom primers. The pooled library was loaded at approximately 0.95 pM with about 20% PhiX control spiked in. On the authors' methods: Vendor-processed data were analyzed in R, and a clonotype was defined as all T cells sharing the same CDR3 nucleotide sequence. In the clone abundance analyses, frequencies were normalized to the 10,000 most abundant clones in each sample. Public T cell clones, which averaged fewer than five per sample, were removed prior to analysis. Tumor-enriched and baseline blood-enriched clonotypes were defined by at least a 32-fold difference in abundance between compartments. A beta-binomial differential abundance model was used to identify clonotypes that were expanded or contracted between blood time points. The Baroni-Urbani and Buser coefficient was used to measure tumor-blood repertoire similarity, and groups were compared with two-tailed Wilcoxon tests in R. The table comes from immuneACCESS by way of TCRdb, which keeps in-frame sequences with V and J called. Part of the clones is missing from these tables; in studies checked, under half for an unresolved V gene and the rest for unknown reasons. V, J and clone size reflect that table, while D and trimming were determined from the DNA. This sample gives 130,000 or so clones in total; approximately 87% of them show up just once. The ten most abundant clones make up roughly 25% of the sample.

Reading from cysteine to phenylalanine, the CDR3 counts 16 amino acids. The sequence is cut down to CDR3 DNA, 48 bases in frame from base 1. In the germline V gene, CDR1 corresponds to SGHRS and CDR2 to YFSETQ. Clipping removes 3 bases from V and 6 bases from J, with 12 as the unmatched junction base count. This specimen's time point label, interpreted: baseline pretreatment blood. Reading the label with the study, this specimen's treatment or condition is: 15 Gy SBRT to primary tumor, nephrectomy 4 weeks later. To follow tumor-enriched clonotypes, serial peripheral blood was collected from radiation-treated patients at baseline and at 2 weeks and 4 weeks after SBRT. Every patient's renal cell carcinoma showed clear cell pathology. Genomic DNA for TCR sequencing was prepared using the QIAamp DNA Blood Mini Kit (Qiagen). The analyses included only samples that passed all quality control checks. The research as a whole found: Dynamics of the blood repertoire were not tracked past 4 weeks after treatment. Because pretreatment tumor biopsies were not available, the baseline intratumoral presence of clonotypes could not be determined. An increase in top tumor clonotypes in blood was observed from baseline to 2 weeks post-radiation, followed by contraction by 4 weeks, which was taken to suggest transient expansion of tumor-resident clones. Because the trial had a single-armed design, the trial could not examine how radiation dose or scheduling affected the TCR repertoire.

Note on this clone: What antigen it recognizes has not been identified. Nothing much larger sits one base from this clone, and base qualities are not available.

The rearrangement combines TRBV5-1 with TRBJ1-1; TRBD1 aligns with 9 central bases. The specimen comprised blood, sampled from a patient whose treatment included radiotherapy and nephrectomy. This receptor was obtained from a woman aged 50 to 60 with renal cell carcinoma. The nucleotides are TGCGCCAGCAGCTCGAACACCGGGACAGGGAGATCTGAAGCTTTCTTT. Its protein is CASSSNTGTGRSEAFF.